Listed here are 30 T cell receptor beta chains from one sample, sequenced in a study of long-term antiretroviral therapy in people with HIV. The run of the v3.0 immunoSEQ assay was at survey level. Only in-frame clones appear in the TCRdb table, and some are missing; sequencing was by immunoSEQ multiplex PCR. This table holds 16,000 or so clones, about three quarters found once. Sequencing used unsorted PBMCs, obtained 2.1 years after starting antiretroviral therapy. These receptors were obtained from a man in his forties with HIV.

The genes are TRBV5-6 and TRBJ1-2; 7 positions match TRBD1. Unmatched junction bases numbered 3, after V lost 3 bases and J lost 7 bases. There are 12 residues in the CDR3. Looked up from germline, CDR1 is SGHDT and CDR2 is YYEEEE. The CDR3 protein is CASSWTGGGYTF. In DNA form, the CDR3 reads TGTGCCAGCAGCTGGACAGGTGGTGGCTACACCTTC.

Only one count was recorded for this clone. This sequence joins TRBV5-4 and TRBJ1-1; D gene unclear. The CDR3 runs to 12 residues. Trimming shortened V by 5 bases and J by 1 base, and 6 bases separated the two germline ends. Looked up from germline, CDR1 is SGHNT and CDR2 is YYREEE (reference sequence). CDR3 nucleotides: TGTGCCAGCAGTCGACAGAACACTGAAGCTTTCTTT. This sequence encodes CASSRQNTEAFF.

The chain combines TRBV6-6 with TRBJ2-2; D not certain. The CDR3 runs 16 residues. Trimming shortened V by 2 bases and J by 3 bases, and 13 bases separated the two germline ends. Germline values: CDR1 MNHNY, CDR2 SVGAGI (reference sequence). CDR3 bases: TGTGCCAGCAGTTACAGGCGAACGGCTGACACCGGGGAGCTGTTTTTT. Translating gives CASSYRRTADTGELFF.

This chain uses TRBV5-1 with TRBJ2-5; weak D call: TRBD1 (6 bases). Germline V gives CDR1 SGHRS, CDR2 YFSETQ. The CDR3 is made up of 13 amino acids. V lost 0 bases to trimming and J lost 5 bases, with 8 bases between them. The CDR3 region is CASSLAGAETQYF. In nucleotides, the CDR3 is TGCGCCAGCAGCTTGGCAGGGGCTGAGACCCAGTACTTC.

The V gene is TRBV5-1, the J gene TRBJ1-3, with D uncertain. Trimming shortened V by 0 bases and J by 0 bases, and 10 bases separated the two germline ends. The V gene's germline CDR1 is SGHRS and CDR2 YFSETQ. This CDR3 region has 16 residues. DNA of the CDR3: TGCGCCAGCAGCTTGGGAGGCAGGAGCTCTGGAAACACCATATATTTT. This sequence encodes CASSLGGRSSGNTIYF.

CDR3 nucleotide sequence: TGCGCCAGCAGCTTCGCAGGGGGCCCGATGAACACTGAAGCTTTCTTT. Translation gives CASSFAGGPMNTEAFF. The J gene is TRBJ1-1, the V gene TRBV5-1, with 8 bases fitting TRBD1. This CDR3 is built from 16 residues. The V segment lost 2 bases and the J segment 0 bases; nucleotides outside the gene matches: 6. Germline CDR1 and CDR2: SGHRS and YFSETQ.

The chain uses TRBV7-8 and TRBJ1-6; the D gene is possibly TRBD1 (6 bases). Germline V gene data show CDR1 as SGHVS and CDR2 as FQNEAQ. The CDR3 contains 12 residues. Between the trimmed V and J ends, which lost 0 bases and 13 bases, there was a span of 7 bases. CDR3 amino acids: CASSLAQGPLHF. The CDR3 DNA is TGTGCCAGCAGCTTAGCCCAGGGGCCCCTCCACTTT.

Only a few counts were recorded for this clone. The chain couples TRBV7-3 to TRBJ2-1, with unresolved D. Trimming took off 5 bases at V and 9 bases at J, with 23 bases between the two ends. The CDR3 covers 16 residues. Germline lookup yields CDR1 SGHTA and CDR2 FQGTGA. For the CDR3, the DNA is TGTGCCAGCAGCCCTAGGCTTCGTAGTACCCTGAGTGAGCAGTTCTTC. It yields the protein CASSPRLRSTLSEQFF. Full variable domain (remainder filled in from reference TRBV7-3 and TRBJ2-1): GAGVSQTPSNKVTEKGKYVELRCDPISGHTALYWYRQSLGQGPEFLIYFQGTGAADDSGLPNDRFFAVRPEGSVSTLKIQRTERGDSAVYLCASSPRLRSTLSEQFFGPGTRLTVL.

The chain couples TRBV7-9 to TRBJ1-2; TRBD1 might be the D (5 bases). The CDR3 extends over 12 amino acids. The germline CDR1 and CDR2 sequences are SEHNR and FQNEAQ (reference sequence). The V gene lost 6 bases and the J gene lost 10 bases, with 15 bases spanning the gap. Written as DNA, the CDR3 is TGTGCCAGCAGTTTCAGGGACGTTGACTACACCTTC. It codes for CASSFRDVDYTF.

The chain joins TRBV10-2 to TRBJ2-1; TRBD2 agrees at 14 bases. The V gene end was trimmed by 7 bases and the J gene end by 6 bases; junction bases not matched to a gene: 2. The CDR3 has 14 residues. The germline V gene encodes CDR1 WSHSY and CDR2 SAAADI. Here the CDR3 DNA reads TGCGCCAGCACGACTAGCGGGGGGGGCAATGAGCAGTTCTTC. This translates into CASTTSGGGNEQFF.

This chain connects TRBV19 to TRBJ2-1; D remains ambiguous. The CDR3 spans 12 residues. V lost 1 base, J lost 5 bases, and 3 bases lay in between. CDR1 and CDR2 from the germline V gene are LNHDA and SQIVND (reference sequence). In nucleotides, the CDR3 is TGTGCCAGTAGTATAGTTAACAATGAGCAGTTCTTC. This translates into CASSIVNNEQFF.

This sequence joins TRBV15 and TRBJ1-5; the D is unclear. CDR3 length: 13 residues. The ends were cut back, 4 bases at V and 4 bases at J, with 8 bases in the middle. Germline V gene lookup returns CDR1 LNHNV and CDR2 YYDKDF (reference sequence). The CDR3 DNA sequence: TGTGCCACCAGCAAGGCAATAAATCAGCCCCAGCATTTT. As protein: CATSKAINQPQHF.

The chain carries TRBV30 and TRBJ2-5, with unresolved D. CDR1 and CDR2 from the germline V gene are GTSNPN and SVGIG (reference sequence). The length of the CDR3 is 12 residues. Trimming cost V 5 bases and J 0 bases, with 7 bases left between them. The DNA of the CDR3 is TGTGCCTGGGGGATAGACCAAGAGACCCAGTACTTC. This gives the protein CAWGIDQETQYF. Looking up the rest from reference TRBV30 and TRBJ2-5 gives the full variable domain: SQTIHQWPATLVQPVGSPLSLECTVEGTSNPNLYWYRQAAGRGLQLLFYSVGIGQISSEVPQNLSASRPQDRQFILSSKKLLLSDSGFYLCAWGIDQETQYFGPGTRLLVL.

V gene TRBV10-2 combines with J gene TRBJ2-3; TRBD1 matches 8 bases. CDR1 and CDR2 from the germline V gene are WSHSY and SAAADI. The ends lost 3 bases at V and 0 bases at J; junction bases unmatched: 2. The CDR3 spans 15 residues. CDR3 region: CASSEWTGSTDTQYF. In DNA form, the CDR3 reads TGCGCCAGCAGTGAATGGACAGGGAGCACAGATACGCAGTATTTT.

The chain has TRBV29-1 and TRBJ1-4; D is possibly TRBD1 (6 bases). Trimming shortened V by 5 bases and J by 7 bases, and 17 bases separated the two germline ends. This CDR3 spans 14 amino acids. Germline V gives CDR1 SQVTM, CDR2 ANQGSEA. The DNA of the CDR3 is TGCAGCGTTCCCGCGGGGGGGCTCGGTGAAAAACTGTTTTTT. It codes for CSVPAGGLGEKLFF.

This clone showed up just once. This sequence joins TRBV6-5 and TRBJ2-7, with TRBD1 matching over 9 bases. The germline V gene has CDR1 MNHEY and CDR2 SVGAGI. Trimming took 5 bases from V and 1 from J; bases not matched to a gene: 6. CDR3 length: 15 residues. The CDR3 spells CASSPGTGSSYEQYF. For the CDR3, the DNA is TGTGCCAGCAGTCCCGGGACAGGGAGTTCCTACGAGCAGTACTTC.

The chain links TRBV15 to TRBJ2-3, with 11 bases lining up with TRBD1. CDR1 and CDR2 from the germline V gene are LNHNV and YYDKDF (reference sequence). The CDR3 spans 16 residues. Trimming took 4 bases from V and 3 from J; bases not matched to a gene: 6. CDR3 loop: CATSMDRGRLTDTQYF. CDR3 nucleotides: TGTGCCACCAGCATGGACAGGGGGCGCCTGACAGATACGCAGTATTTT.

This sequence joins TRBV19 and TRBJ1-2; 10 bases are a match to TRBD1. This CDR3 is 15 amino acids long. V shed 5 bases, J shed 4 bases, and the junction held 7 bases outside the gene matches. Germline values: CDR1 LNHDA, CDR2 SQIVND (reference sequence). The CDR3 bases are TGTGCCAGTAGTGTCGACAGGGGGCTGAGCTATGGCTACACCTTC. Protein sequence: CASSVDRGLSYGYTF.

The chain links TRBV28 to TRBJ2-7, with TRBD1 as a possible D gene (5 bases). V dropped 8 bases and J dropped 4 bases, with 12 bases sitting between them. This CDR3 region has 12 residues. The V gene's germline CDR1 is MDHEN and CDR2 SYDVKM. CDR3: CASRTGDYEQYF. The CDR3 nucleotides are TGTGCCAGCCGTACAGGTGATTACGAGCAGTACTTC.

V is TRBV5-6 and J is TRBJ1-2, with a weak D call TRBD1 (5 bases). V lost 2 bases to trimming and J lost 14 bases, with 16 bases between them. CDR1 and CDR2 (germline): SGHDT, YYEEEE. CDR3 length equals 12 residues. The CDR3 region is CASSFIGGDGTF. CDR3 bases: TGTGCCAGCAGCTTCATTGGAGGGGATGGGACCTTC.

V is TRBV10-3 and J is TRBJ2-7; no definite D call. Deletions cut 0 bases from V and 2 bases from J, with 2 bases between. This CDR3 is 12 amino acids long. Looked up from germline, CDR1 is ENHRY and CDR2 is SYGVKD. CDR3 DNA: TGTGCCATCAGTGAGTCGACCTACGAGCAGTACTTC. Amino acid sequence: CAISESTYEQYF.

This clone was seen only once. This chain joins TRBV7-2 and TRBJ2-7; D tentatively reads TRBD1 or TRBD2 (7 bases each). The germline V gene has CDR1 SGHTA and CDR2 FQGNSA. This CDR3 is 13 amino acids long. The V and J ends lost 4 bases and 3 bases respectively, with 10 bases between them. The CDR3 is CASSSGGGYEQYF. CDR3 DNA: TGTGCCAGCAGCTCAGGGGGGGGCTACGAGCAGTACTTC.

J is TRBJ2-3 and V is TRBV11-2; D is perhaps TRBD1 (5 bases). V was cut by 5 bases and J by 6 bases, with 12 bases left in between. Germline loops: CDR1 SGHAT, CDR2 FQNNGV. The CDR3 length is 13 residues. As DNA, the CDR3 is TGTGCCAGCAGCGGCAGGGTGTTGGATACGCAGTATTTT. This codes for CASSGRVLDTQYF.

A few counts support this clone. This chain uses TRBV14 with TRBJ1-3; D call uncertain. The CDR3 spans 14 residues. Looked up from germline, CDR1 is SGHDN and CDR2 is FVKESK. V was clipped by 3 bases and J by 5 bases, with 11 bases between them. The CDR3 spells CASSQSGQRNTIYF. The CDR3 nucleotides read TGTGCCAGCAGCCAGTCGGGCCAGAGAAACACCATATATTTT. Filled out from reference TRBV14 and TRBJ1-3, the complete variable domain reads EAGVTQFPSHSVIEKGQTVTLRCDPISGHDNLYWYRRVMGKEIKFLLHFVKESKQDESGMPNNRFLAERTGGTYSTLKVQPAELEDSGVYFCASSQSGQRNTIYFGEGSWLTVV.

The chain recombines TRBV18 with TRBJ2-5; D may match TRBD1 or TRBD2 (5 bases each). Trimming cost V 4 bases and J 4 bases, with 16 bases left between them. CDR3 length equals 15 residues. Germline loops: CDR1 KGHSH, CDR2 LQKENI. CDR3 amino acids: CASSLGTASTETQYF. The CDR3 DNA reads as TGTGCCAGCTCACTCGGGACCGCCTCAACAGAGACCCAGTACTTC.

The genes are TRBV6-1 and TRBJ2-7, with D possibly being TRBD1 (6 bases). The germline V and J ends were trimmed by 7 bases and 0 bases, with 13 bases remaining between them. Germline V gene lookup returns CDR1 MNHNS and CDR2 SASEGT. The CDR3 contains 14 residues. CDR3: CASKSTGSSYEQYF. The CDR3 DNA is TGTGCCAGCAAGTCGACAGGTAGCTCCTACGAGCAGTACTTC.

The chain links TRBV5-6 to TRBJ1-3; D gene uncertain. This CDR3 region has 16 residues. Germline V CDR1 and CDR2: SGHDT, YYEEEE. Between the trimmed V and J ends, which lost 4 bases and 0 bases, there was a span of 14 bases. The CDR3 coding sequence is TGTGCCAGCAGCCTTCTAACAGCGATCTCTGGAAACACCATATATTTT. This encodes CASSLLTAISGNTIYF.

This rearrangement joins TRBV4-1 to TRBJ1-1, with no clear D. V was trimmed by 3 bases and J by 9 bases, leaving 14 bases between them. Germline values: CDR1 MGHRA, CDR2 YSYEKL. The CDR3 spans 13 residues. As DNA, the CDR3 is TGCGCCAGCAGCCACCCCGGGCCGAACCAAGCTTTCTTT. It is translated as CASSHPGPNQAFF.

This sequence joins TRBV6-5 and TRBJ1-2; TRBD1 might be the D (6 bases). V lost 2 bases, J lost 3 bases, and 7 bases lay in between. The CDR3 is 13 amino acids. Germline values: CDR1 MNHEY, CDR2 SVGAGI. The CDR3 DNA reads TGTGCCAGCAGTTACGGACAGTACTATGGCTACACCTTC. The encoded protein is CASSYGQYYGYTF.

The rearrangement links TRBV2 to TRBJ1-1; a weak D match, TRBD1 (5 bases). Trimming left V 2 bases short and J 13 bases short, with 23 bases between. This CDR3 is built from 15 residues. CDR1 is SNHLY and CDR2 is FYNNEI in the germline V gene. Here the CDR3 DNA reads TGTGCCAGCAGTGAATCCCTGGACGGCCAGGGTATCGGTTTCTTT. This sequence encodes CASSESLDGQGIGFF. The full variable domain, its missing parts supplied by reference TRBV2 and TRBJ1-1, is EPEVTQTPSHQVTQMGQEVILRCVPISNHLYFYWYRQILGQKVEFLVSFYNNEISEKSEIFDDQFSVERPDGSNFTLKIRSTKLEDSAMYFCASSESLDGQGIGFFGQGTRLTVV.